A selection of T cell receptor beta chains follows, all from one sample in a study of CD8 T cells in Susac syndrome. From the immunoSEQ multiplex PCR reads, TCRdb called clonotypes with MiXCR, one entry per CDR3 protein. The profile shows some 80,000 distinct CDR3 sequences, approximately 94% of them singletons. Material: CD8+ T cells from PBMCs. Source of these receptors: a human donor in good health. Each CDR3 is given with its conserved first and last residue. A D gene is named only where the DNA matches it firmly. Not all rows give a size; the values are once, few, many and, for expanded clones, a class.

v_gene: TRBV20-1
j_gene: TRBJ1-5
abundance: once
d_gene: TRBD1
CDR3nt: TGCAGTGCTCGACGGCGCGGGACAGAGTATAGCAATCAGCCCCAGCATTTT
CDR3aa: CSARRRGTEYSNQPQHF

v_gene: TRBV29-1
j_gene: TRBJ2-1
abundance: -
d_gene: -
CDR3nt: TGCAGCGTTGAAGGGACAGAATTTAGCTCCTACAATGAGCAGTTCTTC
CDR3aa: CSVEGTEFSSYNEQFF

v_gene: TRBV20-1
j_gene: TRBJ2-7
abundance: -
d_gene: -
CDR3nt: TGCAGTGCTAGAGCTTTGATGGCAGGCAATGCCTACGAGCAGTACTTC
CDR3aa: CSARALMAGNAYEQYF

v_gene: TRBV29-1
j_gene: TRBJ2-1
abundance: -
d_gene: -
CDR3nt: TGCAGCGTTGTTTGGGGACCCAATGAGCAGTTCTTC
CDR3aa: CSVVWGPNEQFF

v_gene: TRBV19
j_gene: TRBJ2-7
abundance: -
d_gene: TRBD2
CDR3nt: TGTGCCAGTAGTCCGGGACTAGACCTAACCTACGAGCAGTACTTC
CDR3aa: CASSPGLDLTYEQYF

v_gene: TRBV12-5
j_gene: TRBJ1-1
abundance: -
d_gene: -
CDR3nt: TGTGCTAGTGGTCTCCTGAGGACTGAAGCTTTCTTT
CDR3aa: CASGLLRTEAFF

v_gene: TRBV4-1
j_gene: TRBJ2-1
abundance: -
d_gene: TRBD2
CDR3nt: TGCGCCAGCAGCCAAGTTTTGGCTAGCGGGGACAATGAGCAGTTCTTC
CDR3aa: CASSQVLASGDNEQFF

v_gene: TRBV30
j_gene: TRBJ2-2
abundance: -
d_gene: -
CDR3nt: TGTGCCTGGAGTGTATTGGGGCCCGGGGAGCTGTTTTTT
CDR3aa: CAWSVLGPGELFF

v_gene: TRBV9
j_gene: TRBJ2-1
abundance: -
d_gene: -
CDR3nt: TGTGCCAGCACCCAAGGTGGGGACAATGAGCAGTTCTTC
CDR3aa: CASTQGGDNEQFF

v_gene: TRBV6-5
j_gene: TRBJ1-5
abundance: -
d_gene: -
CDR3nt: TGTGCCAGCAGTTACAGGGGGGGTCAGCCCCAGCATTTT
CDR3aa: CASSYRGGQPQHF

v_gene: TRBV29-1
j_gene: TRBJ2-7
abundance: -
d_gene: TRBD2
CDR3nt: TGCAGCGCAGGGAGGGACTCCTCCCGGGCCGAGCAGTACTTC
CDR3aa: CSAGRDSSRAEQYF

v_gene: TRBV20-1
j_gene: TRBJ1-4
abundance: -
d_gene: -
CDR3nt: TGCAGTGCTAGTCCCGCAACTAATGAAAAACTGTTTTTT
CDR3aa: CSASPATNEKLFF

v_gene: TRBV19
j_gene: TRBJ1-1
abundance: -
d_gene: -
CDR3nt: TGTGCCAGTAGTAGACGGGCGGGAACTGAAGCTTTCTTT
CDR3aa: CASSRRAGTEAFF

v_gene: TRBV29-1
j_gene: TRBJ2-2
abundance: -
d_gene: TRBD1
CDR3nt: TGCAGCGTTGAAGGACAGGACAGGCCTGCCGGGGAGCTGTTTTTT
CDR3aa: CSVEGQDRPAGELFF

v_gene: TRBV24-1
j_gene: TRBJ2-5
abundance: -
d_gene: -
CDR3nt: TGTGCCACCAGTGAAGGTAGAGACCTCCAAGAGACCCAGTACTTC
CDR3aa: CATSEGRDLQETQYF

v_gene: TRBV4-1
j_gene: TRBJ2-5
abundance: -
d_gene: -
CDR3nt: TGCGCCAGCAGCCAAGATCCTAGAGGGGAGACCCAGTACTTC
CDR3aa: CASSQDPRGETQYF

v_gene: TRBV20-1
j_gene: TRBJ1-2
abundance: -
d_gene: -
CDR3nt: TGCAGTGCTAGAAACCGTAACTATGGCTACACCTTC
CDR3aa: CSARNRNYGYTF

v_gene: TRBV4-1
j_gene: TRBJ1-5
abundance: -
d_gene: TRBD1
CDR3nt: TGCGCCAGCAGCCCTCGACAGGGTCTGAAGCAGCCCCAGCATTTT
CDR3aa: CASSPRQGLKQPQHF

v_gene: TRBV27
j_gene: TRBJ2-7
abundance: -
d_gene: -
CDR3nt: TGTGCCAGCAGTTCCTCGAGCCCGGCACCCTACGAGCAGTACTTC
CDR3aa: CASSSSSPAPYEQYF

v_gene: TRBV11-2
j_gene: TRBJ2-2
abundance: -
d_gene: -
CDR3nt: TGTGCCAGCAGCGAAACAGGGCCCGGGGAGCTGTTTTTT
CDR3aa: CASSETGPGELFF

v_gene: TRBV15
j_gene: TRBJ2-1
abundance: -
d_gene: -
CDR3nt: TGTGCCACCAGAAAGGAGAATACCCCGGATGAGCAGTTCTTC
CDR3aa: CATRKENTPDEQFF

v_gene: TRBV29-1
j_gene: TRBJ2-1
abundance: -
d_gene: TRBD1
CDR3nt: TGCAGCGCTGGGGGTAGGGACAGGGCTCTCGGTGAGCAGTTCTTC
CDR3aa: CSAGGRDRALGEQFF

v_gene: TRBV7-2
j_gene: TRBJ2-1
abundance: -
d_gene: TRBD2
CDR3nt: TGTGCCAGCAGCTTAGCGTCAGGACAGCCCGGGACTAGCGTGTTGGATGAGCAGTTCTTC
CDR3aa: CASSLASGQPGTSVLDEQFF

v_gene: TRBV29-1
j_gene: TRBJ1-3
abundance: -
d_gene: -
CDR3nt: TGCAGCGTTGTGTCGGGACACGGCACCATATATTTT
CDR3aa: CSVVSGHGTIYF